This T cell receptor (beta chain) was profiled in a study of control samples from healthy donors and cancer patients. Assay: immunoSEQ multiplex PCR; the TCRdb copy retains only in-frame clones and omits some. The data show some 150,000 clones, about 91% seen once. This receptor was identified in a man aged 30 to 39 in good health. The sequenced material came from blood.

The CDR3 DNA sequence: TGTGCCAGCAGCTTAGCGGGGCCCGGCTACGAGCAGTACTTC. This codes for CASSLAGPGYEQYF. The rearrangement uses TRBV7-9 and TRBJ2-7; possible D gene TRBD1, 5 bases. The CDR3 length is 14 residues. CDR1 and CDR2 (germline): SEHNR, FQNEAQ (reference sequence). The germline V and J ends were trimmed by 0 bases and 3 bases, with 9 bases remaining between them.